The rows below give T cell receptor beta chains drawn from one sample of a study of cytomegalovirus exposure and HLA in healthy donors. Sequencing was performed with immunoSEQ multiplex PCR; in TCRdb, only in-frame clones are kept and a portion is missing. This sample carries 120,000 to 150,000 clones, about 89% of them seen once, and the ten largest clones take 3% to 3.5%. Sequencing was carried out using PBMCs. These receptor sequences come from a woman aged 18-30 years in good health and CMV-seropositive. The CDR3 runs from the conserved cysteine through the conserved F or W. Fields, in order: D gene, J gene, V gene, clone size, CDR3 DNA, CDR3 protein. D genes are given only for firm matches. The size entry is marked missing in some rows and otherwise reads once, few, many or a size class.

. TRBJ2-3 TRBV13 . TGTGCCAGCAGCTTCGCAGGGCTAGATACGCAGTATTTT CASSFAGLDTQYF
. TRBJ2-2 TRBV7-7 . TGTGCCAGCAGCTTAGCCAGGGGGGACACCGGGGAGCTGTTTTTT CASSLARGDTGELFF
TRBD2 TRBJ2-1 TRBV4-3 . TGCGCCAGCAGCCCGGGGGGGCTAGGGGGTTACAATGAGCAGTTCTTC CASSPGGLGGYNEQFF
TRBD2 TRBJ2-7 TRBV14 . TGTGCCAGCAGCCGAGGACTAGCGGCCACCTACGAGCAGTACTTC CASSRGLAATYEQYF
. TRBJ1-5 TRBV5-1 . TGCGCCAGCAGCTTACAGGGCACGGTAGGTCAGCCCCAGCATTTT CASSLQGTVGQPQHF
TRBD2 TRBJ2-7 TRBV18 . TGTGCCAGCTCACCAGGGGCGGGAGGGACCTACGAGCAGTACTTC CASSPGAGGTYEQYF
. TRBJ2-5 TRBV18 . TGTGCCAGCTCACTCGGACAGTTCCAGACCCAGTACTTC CASSLGQFQTQYF
TRBD1 TRBJ1-4 TRBV30 . TGTGCCTGGAGGCATACCGGGACAGAAAATGAAAAACTGTTTTTT CAWRHTGTENEKLFF
TRBD2 TRBJ2-2 TRBV6-1 . TGTGCCAGCAGTGCCCGGTTTAGCGGGAGGCCTCACGCGAACACCGGGGAGCTGTTTTTT CASSARFSGRPHANTGELFF
TRBD2 TRBJ2-2 TRBV5-4 once TGTGCCAGCAGCAAGGGACTAGCGGGAGGGCCGGTTACCGGGGAGCTGTTTTTT CASSKGLAGGPVTGELFF
TRBD1 TRBJ2-3 TRBV27 . TGTGCCAGCAGTTTATGGGACAGGGTAGATACGCAGTATTTT CASSLWDRVDTQYF
. TRBJ2-7 TRBV2 . TGTGCCAGCAGCACAGGGCTGTCCTACGAGCAGTACTTC CASSTGLSYEQYF
TRBD1 TRBJ2-2 TRBV25-1 . TGTGCCAGCAGAGGACAGGCCGGGGAGCTGTTTTTT CASRGQAGELFF
TRBD1 TRBJ2-7 TRBV4-3 . TGCGCCAGCAGCCAACATTGGACGGACAGGGCTGCTTACGAGCAGTACTTC CASSQHWTDRAAYEQYF
. TRBJ1-2 TRBV21-1 . TGTGCCAGCAGCAAAGGCCCAGGGTGCAACTATGGCTACACCTTC CASSKGPGCNYGYTF
TRBD2 TRBJ2-1 TRBV9 . TGTGCCAGCAGCGCCGCTAGCGGGAGAGTTGATGAGCAGTTCTTC CASSAASGRVDEQFF
. TRBJ1-2 TRBV28 . TGTGCCAGCAGTCTTCTGATACAAGACTATGGCTACACCTTC CASSLLIQDYGYTF
. TRBJ1-4 TRBV29-1 once TGCAGCGTTGAAGCCCCGGTGGTACCCGGAAAACTGTTTTTT CSVEAPVVPGKLFF
. TRBJ2-2 TRBV7-2 . TGTGCCAGCAGCCTGAGCACCGGGGAGCTGTTTTTT CASSLSTGELFF
TRBD1 TRBJ2-7 TRBV19 . TGTGCCAGTAGTCGACAGGGTTCCTACGAGCAGTACTTC CASSRQGSYEQYF
TRBD1 TRBJ2-1 TRBV9 . TGTGCCAGCAGCGTATGGGGGACAGCGATTTACAATGAGCAGTTCTTC CASSVWGTAIYNEQFF
TRBD2 TRBJ2-1 TRBV28 . TGTGCCAGCAGTTTATATTCCGGGGCCCTGCGGGGGATGCAGTTCTTC CASSLYSGALRGMQFF
. TRBJ2-7 TRBV11-3 . TGTGCCAGCAGCTTAGGGCTAGCTTCCTACGAGCAGTACTTC CASSLGLASYEQYF
TRBD1 TRBJ1-2 TRBV28 . TGTGCCAGCGGGACAGGGGGCAGGAACTATGGCTACACCTTC CASGTGGRNYGYTF
. TRBJ1-2 TRBV30 . TGTGCCTGTTCCGAAGGTGGGGGCGGCTACACCTTC CACSEGGGGYTF
. TRBJ1-3 TRBV28 once TGTGCCAGCAGGGCGCCTGGGGCCGGAAACACCATATATTTT CASRAPGAGNTIYF
TRBD2 TRBJ2-4 TRBV6-5 . TGTGCCAGCAGTTACGCGGGGGTTGGAAACATTCAGTACTTC CASSYAGVGNIQYF
. TRBJ1-2 TRBV25-1 . TGTGCCAGCAGTGAGCCCATTCGGGGCTACACCTTC CASSEPIRGYTF
TRBD2 TRBJ2-2 TRBV5-4 . TGTGCCAGCAGCTGGACTAGCGGCTACACCGGGGAGCTGTTTTTT CASSWTSGYTGELFF
TRBD1 TRBJ1-5 TRBV19 . TGTGCCAGTAGCGTCGTGGGGACAGGGGGCAGACAGCCCCAGCATTTT CASSVVGTGGRQPQHF
TRBD2 TRBJ2-4 TRBV27 . TGTGCCAGCAGTGGGGGGGGGTACATTCAGTACTTC CASSGGGYIQYF
TRBD2 TRBJ2-1 TRBV7-9 . TGTGCCAGCAGCCGAGGGACTAGCGGGAGGAATGAGCAGTTCTTC CASSRGTSGRNEQFF
. TRBJ1-2 TRBV14 . TGTGCCAGCAGCCAAGATCTCGGCAGGGGCGGCGGCTACACCTTC CASSQDLGRGGGYTF
. TRBJ2-3 TRBV5-1 . TGCGCCAGCAGCTTGGACGGGACTAGCACAGATACGCAGTATTTT CASSLDGTSTDTQYF
. TRBJ1-2 TRBV30 . TGTGCCTGGGAGAAAGCCTCTCTTGGCTACACCTTC CAWEKASLGYTF
. TRBJ2-5 TRBV19 . TGTGCCAGTAGTATGACAGAGCAAGAGACCCAGTACTTC CASSMTEQETQYF
. TRBJ1-1 TRBV13 . TGTGCCAGCAGCACGACTCAGAACACTGAAGCTTTCTTT CASSTTQNTEAFF
. TRBJ2-7 TRBV5-1 once TGCGCCAGCAGCTTGGCGGGTCCCCCCTACGAGCAGTACTTC CASSLAGPPYEQYF
. TRBJ2-5 TRBV7-9 few TGTGCCAGCAGCTTATCCACGGGACAAGGGGAGACCCAGTACTTC CASSLSTGQGETQYF
. TRBJ2-3 TRBV7-2 . TGTGCCAGCAGCTTAGACCCCCCCAGGGGAGGGGGAGATACGCAGTATTTT CASSLDPPRGGGDTQYF
. TRBJ1-5 TRBV11-3 . TGTGCCAGCAGCACAGATAGCAATCAGCCCCAGCATTTT CASSTDSNQPQHF